A single sample is the source of the 21 T cell receptor beta chains below, sequenced in a study of CD8 T cells in ankylosing spondylitis. TCRdb re-called the 5' RACE reads with MiXCR, one entry per CDR3 protein. This table has approximately 220,000 distinct CDR3 sequences, over 9.5% appearing once. The sequenced sample was blood, either unsorted or a sorted T cell fraction (not recorded which). Receptor source: a male donor with ankylosing spondylitis or in good health (not recorded which).

This clonotype was observed many times. This chain joins TRBV29-1 and TRBJ2-5; possibly TRBD2 for D (6 bases). The V end was cut by 5 bases, the J end by 5 bases, with 9 bases between. From germline, CDR1 is SQVTM and CDR2 ANQGSEA. This CDR3 contains 11 residues. The CDR3 spells CSVWGDETQYF. In nucleotides, the CDR3 is TGCAGCGTTTGGGGGGATGAGACCCAGTACTTC.

A few counts support this clonotype. The chain links TRBV28 to TRBJ1-6, with 10 bases matching TRBD1. Germline V gives CDR1 MDHEN, CDR2 SYDVKM. The CDR3 extends over 15 amino acids. V dropped 5 bases and J dropped 10; count of bases not matched to a gene: 8. CDR3 protein: CASSMLTGGGSPLHF. CDR3 nucleotide sequence: TGTGCCAGCAGTATGTTGACAGGGGGCGGCTCACCCCTCCACTTT.

This clonotype was counted ten times or more. The chain employs TRBV9 and TRBJ1-4; D gene ambiguous. The V and J ends lost 2 bases and 8 bases respectively, with 22 bases between them. This CDR3 has 17 residues. Germline V gene lookup returns CDR1 SGDLS and CDR2 YYNGEE. This CDR3 is CASSVSPGAASQEKLFF. CDR3 nucleotide sequence: TGTGCCAGCAGCGTCTCCCCGGGCGCGGCTAGCCAGGAAAAACTGTTTTTT.

The J gene is TRBJ1-1, the V gene TRBV18; D is unclear. V was cut by 1 base and J by 5 bases, with 14 bases left in between. CDR3 size: 15 residues. Germline V gene sequence: CDR1 KGHSH, CDR2 LQKENI. The DNA for the CDR3 is TGTGCCAGCTCACCACAAGGTGAAGGGTGGACTGAAGCTTTCTTT. Protein sequence: CASSPQGEGWTEAFF.

The chain carries TRBV12-3 or TRBV12-4 and TRBJ1-4; D uncertain. This CDR3 region has 18 residues. V lost 2 bases and J lost 8, with 24 bases in between. The CDR3 reads CASSLMIVPSRESEKLFF. DNA for the CDR3: TGTGCCAGCAGTTTAATGATCGTTCCAAGTAGGGAGTCCGAAAAACTGTTTTTT.

This clonotype was recorded many times. Here the CDR3 DNA reads TGTGCCACCAGCACCAGTTTGGCGGGGGATTTAGATACGCAGTATTTT. Translated: CATSTSLAGDLDTQYF. The chain has TRBV15 and TRBJ2-3, with 7 bases identical to TRBD2. The V and J ends lost 4 bases and 5 bases, in that order; junction bases with no gene match: 12. The CDR3 has 16 amino acids. Germline V gene data show CDR1 as LNHNV and CDR2 as YYDKDF (reference sequence).

The chain links TRBV29-1 to TRBJ1-2; a possible D gene is TRBD1 (6 bases). Per germline, CDR1 SQVTM and CDR2 ANQGSEA. Between the trimmed V and J ends, which lost 5 bases and 4 bases, there was a span of 17 bases. The CDR3 has 14 residues. The CDR3 coding sequence is TGCAGCGTTCCCCCCGGGGCAGGGGCCTATGGCTACACCTTC. Encoded protein: CSVPPGAGAYGYTF. Variable domain in full (rest from reference TRBV29-1 and TRBJ1-2): SAVISQKPSRDICQRGTSLTIQCQVDSQVTMMFWYRQQPGQSLTLIATANQGSEATYESGFVIDKFPISRPNLTFSTLTVSNMSPEDSSIYLCSVPPGAGAYGYTFGSGTRLTVV.

The sample holds many counts of this clonotype. The rearrangement joins TRBV7-2 to TRBJ1-1; D may be TRBD1 (5 bases). The CDR3 has 14 amino acids. Germline V gene data show CDR1 as SGHTA and CDR2 as FQGNSA. The V end lost 2 bases, the J end lost 3 bases, and 10 bases lay between the germline ends. In nucleotides, the CDR3 is TGTGCCAGCAGCTTAATCCCCAGGGACACTGAAGCTTTCTTT. Protein: CASSLIPRDTEAFF.

V usage is TRBV11-1 and J usage is TRBJ2-3; 11 bases line up with TRBD2. The CDR3 covers 19 residues. CDR1 and CDR2 (germline): SGHAT, FQDESV (reference sequence). V lost 5 bases, J lost 2 bases, and 15 bases stayed unmatched. In DNA, the CDR3 is TGTGCCAGCAGCCTCCTAAGACTAGCGGGGACTATTCCCACAGATACGCAGTATTTT. Protein: CASSLLRLAGTIPTDTQYF.

As regards this clonotype: Being one base from a much bigger clone, this may be a read error. V gene TRBV7-8 combines with J gene TRBJ2-2; the match to TRBD1 covers 10 bases. CDR1 SGHVS and CDR2 FQNEAQ come from the germline V gene. J lost 3 bases, V lost 5 bases, and 9 bases had no gene match. This CDR3 region has 17 residues. CDR3 DNA: TGTGCCAGCAGCATCCGGGACAGGGGATCGCACACCGGGGAGCTGTTTTTT. Amino acid sequence: CASSIRDRGSHTGELFF.

This clonotype was recorded once. Since a much larger clone is just one base distant, this may be a read error. The chain links TRBV10-3 to TRBJ2-3; D perhaps matches TRBD2 (5 bases). The CDR3 consists of 13 residues. The germline V gene encodes CDR1 ENHRY and CDR2 SYGVKD. The CDR3 DNA follows: TGTGACATCAGTGCGGGTGGGGCAGATACGCAGTATTTT. Residues: CDISAGGADTQYF.

At least ten counts were recorded for this clonotype. The V call is TRBV11-1, the J call TRBJ1-6; the match to TRBD1 covers 7 bases. CDR1 is SGHAT and CDR2 is FQDESV in the germline V gene (reference sequence). The CDR3 contains 14 residues. V lost 5 bases, J lost 5 bases, and 3 bases stayed unmatched. CDR3 protein: CASSHDRDNSPLHF. The CDR3 DNA sequence: TGTGCCAGCAGCCACGACAGGGATAATTCACCCCTCCACTTT.

There are a few counts of this clonotype. This chain connects TRBV28 to TRBJ1-1, with D hard to call. Trimming shortened V by 10 bases and J by 1 base, and 7 bases separated the two germline ends. The CDR3 is 11 amino acids. CDR1 is MDHEN and CDR2 is SYDVKM in the germline V gene. The CDR3 bases are TGTGCCACCAACGGGAACACTGAAGCTTTCTTT. Encoded protein: CATNGNTEAFF.

This clonotype was seen repeatedly, ten times or more. In DNA, the CDR3 is TGTGCCAGCATCGGGTCGCCCCTTAACACTGAAGCTTTCTTT. This encodes CASIGSPLNTEAFF. The J gene is TRBJ1-1, the V gene TRBV28, with D uncertain. Trimming stripped 7 bases from V and 2 bases from J, with 14 bases between. Germline-derived CDR1 and CDR2 are MDHEN and SYDVKM. This CDR3 is 14 amino acids long.

This chain connects TRBV21-1 to TRBJ2-1; the table's D call of TRBD2 was not tested on the DNA. TRBV21-1 is a pseudogene locus. There are 18 residues in the CDR3. The CDR3: CASSRGMGLAEIYNEQFF. The CDR3 DNA reads as TGTGCCAGCAGCCGGGGGATGGGACTAGCGGAGATCTACAATGAGCAGTTCTTC.

The V and J genes are TRBV29-1 and TRBJ1-2; TRBD1 is a possible D gene (5 bases). V lost 6 bases and J lost 3, with 14 bases in between. The CDR3 extends over 13 amino acids. Germline V CDR1 and CDR2: SQVTM, ANQGSEA. CDR3 nucleotides: TGCAGCGTGAGCAGGGAAAGAGACTATGGCTACACCTTC. Amino acids: CSVSRERDYGYTF.

V and J are TRBV29-1 and TRBJ1-1; D may be TRBD1 (5 bases). The germline V gene has CDR1 SQVTM and CDR2 ANQGSEA. Trimming took off 3 bases at V and 13 bases at J, with 21 bases between the two ends. The CDR3 consists of 13 residues. CDR3 protein: CSVEGTAGIGVFF. For the CDR3, the DNA is TGCAGCGTTGAGGGGACCGCGGGGATAGGGGTTTTCTTT. The whole variable domain, remainder taken from reference TRBV29-1 and TRBJ1-1, is SAVISQKPSRDICQRGTSLTIQCQVDSQVTMMFWYRQQPGQSLTLIATANQGSEATYESGFVIDKFPISRPNLTFSTLTVSNMSPEDSSIYLCSVEGTAGIGVFFGQGTRLTVV.

This chain connects TRBV24-1 to TRBJ2-3; D unresolved. V was pared by 1 base and J by 0 bases, with 13 bases between. The CDR3 length is 17 residues. CDR1 is KGHDR and CDR2 is SFDVKD in the germline V gene. In DNA, the CDR3 is TGTGCCACCAGTGATTTATCAGAAAGCTCTAGCACAGATACGCAGTATTTT. As protein: CATSDLSESSSTDTQYF.

This clonotype was detected many times. The rearrangement links TRBV3-1 to TRBJ2-3, with TRBD1 as a possible D gene (5 bases). Germline values: CDR1 LGHDT, CDR2 YNNKEL (reference sequence). With 0 bases removed from V and 1 base from J, the gap between germline ends came to 14 bases. There are 17 residues in the CDR3. Here the CDR3 DNA reads TGTGCCAGCAGCCAAGATCTTCTAGGGGTCCGCACAGATACGCAGTATTTT. It specifies CASSQDLLGVRTDTQYF.

This chain connects TRBV5-1 to TRBJ2-5; 8 positions match TRBD1. The J segment lost 4 bases and the V segment lost 4 bases, leaving 9 bases of the junction unmatched. Germline CDR1 is SGHRS and CDR2 is YFSETQ. CDR3 length equals 15 residues. CDR3 in amino acids: CASSRTTGDGETQYF. The DNA for the CDR3 is TGCGCCAGCAGCCGAACGACAGGGGACGGAGAGACCCAGTACTTC.

The genes are TRBV3-1 and TRBJ2-7; 7 bases are shared with TRBD2. The CDR3 runs to 13 residues. V was pared by 3 bases and J by 6 bases, with 5 bases of the junction left unmatched. Germline V CDR1 and CDR2: LGHDT, YNNKEL (reference sequence). The CDR3 coding sequence is TGTGCCAGCAGCCATCCGTGGGGGGGCGAGCAGTACTTC. The encoded protein is CASSHPWGGEQYF.